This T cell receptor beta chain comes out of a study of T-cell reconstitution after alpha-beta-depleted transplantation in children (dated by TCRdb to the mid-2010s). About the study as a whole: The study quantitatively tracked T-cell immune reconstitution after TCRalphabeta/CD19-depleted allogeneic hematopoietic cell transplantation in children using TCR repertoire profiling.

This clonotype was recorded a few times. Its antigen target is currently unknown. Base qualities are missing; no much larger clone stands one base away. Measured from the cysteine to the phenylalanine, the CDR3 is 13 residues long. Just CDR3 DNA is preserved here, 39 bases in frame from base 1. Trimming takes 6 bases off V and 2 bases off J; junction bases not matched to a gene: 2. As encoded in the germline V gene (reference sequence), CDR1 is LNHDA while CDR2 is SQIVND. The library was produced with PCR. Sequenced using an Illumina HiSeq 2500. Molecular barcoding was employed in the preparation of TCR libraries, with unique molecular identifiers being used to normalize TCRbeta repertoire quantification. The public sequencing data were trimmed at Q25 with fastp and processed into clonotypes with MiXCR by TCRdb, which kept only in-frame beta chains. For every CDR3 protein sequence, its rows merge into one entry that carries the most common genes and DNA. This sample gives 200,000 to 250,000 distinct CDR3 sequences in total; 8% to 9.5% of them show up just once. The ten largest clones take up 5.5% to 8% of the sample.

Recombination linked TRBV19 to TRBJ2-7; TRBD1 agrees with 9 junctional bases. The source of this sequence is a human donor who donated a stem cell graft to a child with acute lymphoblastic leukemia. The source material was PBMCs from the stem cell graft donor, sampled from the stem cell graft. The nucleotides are TGTGCCAGTAGAGGACAGGGGCCCTACGAGCAGTACTTC. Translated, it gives CASRGQGPYEQYF.